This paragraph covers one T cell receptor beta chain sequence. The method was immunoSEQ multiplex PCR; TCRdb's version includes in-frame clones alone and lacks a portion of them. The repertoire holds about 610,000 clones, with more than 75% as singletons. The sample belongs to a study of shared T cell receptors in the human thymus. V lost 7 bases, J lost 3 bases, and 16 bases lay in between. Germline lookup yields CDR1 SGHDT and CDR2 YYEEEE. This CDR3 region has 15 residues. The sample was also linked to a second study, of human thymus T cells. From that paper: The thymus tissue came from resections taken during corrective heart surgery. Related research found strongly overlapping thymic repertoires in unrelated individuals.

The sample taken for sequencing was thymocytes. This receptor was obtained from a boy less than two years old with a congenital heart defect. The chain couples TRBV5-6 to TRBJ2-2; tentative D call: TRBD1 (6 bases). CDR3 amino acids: CASLRGGPHTGELFF. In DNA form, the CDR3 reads TGTGCCAGCCTCAGGGGCGGCCCCCACACCGGGGAGCTGTTTTTT.